The entry that follows covers one T cell receptor beta chain sequence. Its target antigen remains unknown. Within one base of it there is no much larger clone, and no base qualities were kept. This entry is derived from a study of T-cell memory formation after mild COVID-19 (dated by TCRdb to the early 2020s). The study in broad terms: TCR sequence clusters from the two donors were found to be largely donor specific. In a couple of donors, T-cell clones that expanded and contracted after mild COVID-19 were followed by sequencing TCRalpha and TCRbeta repertoires longitudinally. The cohort comprised two young, previously healthy adult volunteers, one female and one male.

Reads for this sample came from an Illumina NovaSeq 6000. Using 5'RACE with constant-segment primers, TCRalpha and TCRbeta cDNA libraries were constructed, with sample barcodes and unique molecular identifiers added in the process. Trizol reagent was used to extract RNA from every sample. Library amplification was performed in two PCR steps, and a second sample barcode and Illumina TruSeq adapters were introduced in the second step. The libraries were sequenced on an Illumina NovaSeq using 2 x 150 bp paired-end reads. Concerning the study's data processing: The reads were demultiplexed and collapsed into UMI-guided consensus sequences using migec v1.2.7. Using mixcr v2.1.11, UMI consensuses were aligned to TRA and TRB V and J templates and then assembled into clonotypes. Expanded or contracted clonotypes were those called significant by both edgeR and NoisET, with noise models trained on biological replicates. For edgeR calls, the thresholds were a false discovery rate-adjusted p below 0.01 and a log2 fold-change of 1. As an exploratory analysis of dynamics, PCA with hierarchical clustering was applied to max-normalized trajectories of the 1000 most abundant clonotypes. Each responding clone was given a CD4 or CD8 phenotype based on the CD4+ and CD8+ repertoires, which had been sequenced separately. Clones were called with MiXCR by TCRdb after fastp trimmed the public reads at Q25, and only in-frame beta chains were retained. Here each entry gathers all rows of one CDR3 protein and keeps the most common genes and DNA. The V and J calls here are based on TCRdb, not the publication. This sample is represented by 500,000 to 650,000 distinct CDR3 sequences; 20% to 25% of them were singletons. The top ten clonotypes cover roughly 9.1% of the sample.

Study-wide conclusions, independent of this receptor: Only a couple of mild cases were covered in the study, and larger cohorts including severe cases with pre-infection samples were considered necessary. SARS-CoV-2 specificity was not confirmed for the second-wave clones peaking on day 37. From day 15 to 85, contracting clones showed balanced CD4/CD8 phenotypes, whereas a second wave of clones that expanded from day 15 to 37 leaned towards CD4+. Some responding clones were detected in pre-infection memory, which suggested that pre-existing cross-reactive memory T cells had joined the SARS-CoV-2 response. Contracting CD4+ clones turned up mainly in the CM and EM memory subsets, whereas EMRA was where CD8+ clones were enriched.

Ficoll-Paque density gradient centrifugation was used to isolate PBMCs. The germline V gene (reference sequence) yields SEHNR for CDR1 and FQNEAQ for CDR2. From cysteine to phenylalanine, the CDR3 is 17 amino acids long. Of all the DNA, just the CDR3 is kept, 51 bases in frame from base 1. Germline trimming: 5 bases from V, 0 bases from J; junction bases outside gene matches: 11. Sample: PBMCs or a T cell subset sorted from them (not recorded which). The TCR was taken from an adult woman who had mild COVID-19 (a few samples of this study predate the infection). The sample titles of this study are shuffled in the database, so cell type and time point are left out; the donor was told from shared clones. The rearranged chain carries TRBV7-9 and TRBJ1-1, with 8 bases in between that match TRBD1. The nucleotide sequence is TGTGCCAGCAGCCCTCAACTAGGACAGGGCCTGAACACTGAAGCTTTCTTT. Translated, this is CASSPQLGQGLNTEAFF.